These 21 T cell receptor beta chains came from one sample sequenced in a study of tumor-infiltrating lymphocytes in localized non-small cell lung cancer. Clones were read by immunoSEQ multiplex PCR, and TCRdb kept only the in-frame ones, dropping some. The repertoire holds 13,000 or so clones, around 79% seen once, with around an eighth in the top ten. The material sequenced was lung tumor tissue. The receptors were sampled from a human donor with non-small cell lung cancer.

This clone was seen a single time. The V gene is TRBV11-3, the J gene TRBJ2-6; TRBD1 is a possible D gene (6 bases). Trimming cost V 5 bases and J 2 bases, with 10 bases left between them. The germline V gene has CDR1 SGHNT and CDR2 YENEEA. The CDR3 length is 15 residues. The CDR3 DNA reads as TGTGCCAGCAGCCCTACAGGGCCTGGGGCCAACGTCCTGACTTTC. It encodes CASSPTGPGANVLTF.

J is TRBJ2-7 and V is TRBV10-3, with 9 bases lining up with TRBD1. V shed 3 bases, J shed 0 bases, and the junction held 6 bases outside the gene matches. The germline CDR1 and CDR2 sequences are ENHRY and SYGVKD. This CDR3 has 16 residues. The CDR3 nucleotides read TGTGCCATCAGTGAAAGGGGACAGGGAGGCTCCTACGAGCAGTACTTC. It yields the protein CAISERGQGGSYEQYF.

CDR3 sequence (DNA): TGTGCCAGCAGCCACCCCCTGAAGGGATACTTCACAGATACGCAGTATTTT. This translates into CASSHPLKGYFTDTQYF. The chain recombines TRBV9 with TRBJ2-3, with D uncertain. Trimming stripped 4 bases from V and 2 bases from J, with 20 bases between. The CDR3 is 17 residues long. In germline, CDR1 is SGDLS, CDR2 YYNGEE.

V usage is TRBV9 and J usage is TRBJ2-1; 11 bases are a match to TRBD2. The ends lost 0 bases at V and 8 bases at J; junction bases unmatched: 7. Per germline, CDR1 SGDLS and CDR2 YYNGEE. The CDR3 extends over 16 amino acids. The CDR3 here is CASSVGGLAAFDEQFF. The CDR3 DNA follows: TGTGCCAGCAGCGTAGGGGGACTAGCGGCATTTGATGAGCAGTTCTTC.

The chain couples TRBV9 to TRBJ2-3; a weak D match, TRBD1 (6 bases). Between the trimmed V and J ends, which lost 0 bases and 0 bases, there was a span of 8 bases. The CDR3 loop spans 15 amino acids. In germline, CDR1 is SGDLS, CDR2 YYNGEE. The CDR3 region is CASSVEGDSTDTQYF. CDR3 nucleotides: TGTGCCAGCAGCGTAGAGGGGGATAGCACAGATACGCAGTATTTT.

The J gene is TRBJ2-7, the V gene TRBV6-4, with 11 bases that match TRBD2. CDR1 is MRHNA, CDR2 SNTAGT, per germline. V was clipped by 6 bases and J by 0 bases; unmatched bases: 13. The CDR3 is 18 residues long. The DNA of the CDR3 is TGTGCCAGCAGCCAACCATTTTCGGGACTAGCGGCCTCCTACGAGCAGTACTTC. The encoded protein is CASSQPFSGLAASYEQYF.

The chain joins TRBV19 to TRBJ2-2; 12 bases fit TRBD2. CDR3 length equals 14 residues. Losses at the gene ends were 6 bases for V and 6 bases for J; bases not matched to a gene: 2. From germline, CDR1 is LNHDA and CDR2 SQIVND (reference sequence). The CDR3 bases are TGTGCCAGTAGGACTAGCGGGGGCCCCGGGGAGCTGTTTTTT. This sequence encodes CASRTSGGPGELFF.

The chain has TRBV6-6 and TRBJ2-7; D not resolved. Trimming shortened V by 6 bases and J by 0 bases, and 12 bases separated the two germline ends. Per the germline V gene, CDR1 is MNHNY and CDR2 is SVGAGI (reference sequence). The CDR3 spans 14 residues. CDR3 loop: CASRGTSTSYEQYF. The CDR3 DNA reads TGTGCCAGCAGGGGAACTTCTACCTCCTACGAGCAGTACTTC.

V usage is TRBV5-1 and J usage is TRBJ2-1; no reliable D call. Germline CDR1 and CDR2: SGHRS and YFSETQ. With 0 bases removed from V and 9 bases from J, the gap between germline ends came to 7 bases. The CDR3 spans 12 residues. The CDR3 loop reads CASSLAGPEQFF. CDR3 nucleotide sequence: TGCGCCAGCAGCTTGGCAGGACCTGAGCAGTTCTTC.

This sequence joins TRBV9 and TRBJ2-4, with D possibly TRBD2 on 7 matching bases. Trimming stripped 2 bases from V and 7 bases from J, with 10 bases between. Per the germline V gene, CDR1 is SGDLS and CDR2 is YYNGEE. The CDR3 loop spans 13 amino acids. CDR3 loop: CASSVGGGNIQYF. The DNA for the CDR3 is TGTGCCAGCAGCGTGGGAGGGGGGAACATTCAGTACTTC.

V gene TRBV19 combines with J gene TRBJ1-6, with a weak D call TRBD1 (5 bases). CDR1 and CDR2 from the germline V gene are LNHDA and SQIVND (reference sequence). Deletions cut 0 bases from V and 7 bases from J, with 16 bases between. CDR3 length: 17 amino acids. CDR3 residues: CASSIDSGGRLNSPLHF. The DNA of the CDR3 is TGTGCCAGTAGTATAGATTCTGGGGGACGGTTAAATTCACCCCTCCACTTT.

The chain recombines TRBV12-2 with TRBJ1-1. TRBV12-2 is noted as a pseudogene. This CDR3 spans 14 amino acids. CDR3 region: CASRLAGPGTEAFF. The DNA of the CDR3 is TGTGCAAGTCGCTTGGCGGGACCCGGCACTGAAGCTTTCTTT.

The chain joins TRBV7-2 to TRBJ2-5; D ambiguous. Germline CDR1 is SGHTA and CDR2 is FQGNSA. The CDR3 covers 12 residues. V was clipped by 3 bases and J by 6 bases, with 8 bases between them. CDR3 protein: CASSFPGQTQYF. The DNA for the CDR3 is TGTGCCAGCAGCTTTCCCGGACAGACCCAGTACTTC.

This clone was seen more than once but under ten times. V gene TRBV29-1 combines with J gene TRBJ2-1, with D possibly TRBD2 on 5 matching bases. CDR3 length: 13 residues. Germline V CDR1 and CDR2: SQVTM, ANQGSEA. Between the trimmed V and J ends, which lost 0 bases and 6 bases, there was a span of 9 bases. CDR3 coding DNA: TGCAGCGTTGAAGAGCTCAGCGGCAATGAGCAGTTCTTC. It codes for CSVEELSGNEQFF.

The chain recombines TRBV9 with TRBJ1-2; 11 bases map to TRBD1. Trimming cost V 4 bases and J 6 bases; bases outside gene matches: 14. Germline values: CDR1 SGDLS, CDR2 YYNGEE. This CDR3 spans 17 amino acids. The CDR3 coding sequence is TGTGCCAGCAGCCAGGGGGTGGTGGACAGGGGGCTAAATGGCTACACCTTC. Protein: CASSQGVVDRGLNGYTF.

The chain is built from TRBV29-1 and TRBJ1-1; the match to TRBD1 covers 7 bases. The J segment lost 5 bases and the V segment lost 4 bases, leaving 7 bases of the junction unmatched. CDR3 length: 13 amino acids. CDR1 and CDR2 from the germline V gene are SQVTM and ANQGSEA. This CDR3 reads CSVGQGGRTEAFF. The CDR3 DNA is TGCAGCGTTGGACAGGGTGGTAGGACTGAAGCTTTCTTT.

The CDR3 nucleotides are TGTGCCAGCTCACCACAGGGAGGCTATGGCTACACCTTC. It codes for CASSPQGGYGYTF. V is TRBV18 and J is TRBJ1-2; D remains unclear. Trimming stripped 1 base from V and 4 bases from J, with 7 bases between. Germline assignment: CDR1 KGHSH and CDR2 LQKENI. This CDR3 has 13 amino acids.

The chain combines TRBV5-4 with TRBJ1-1; D is unclear. The CDR3 covers 12 residues. V gave up 4 bases and J gave up 8 bases, with 12 bases separating them. Germline-derived CDR1 and CDR2 are SGHNT and YYREEE (reference sequence). This chain's CDR3 is CASSSSSREAFF. In DNA, the CDR3 is TGTGCCAGCAGCAGCTCATCTAGGGAAGCTTTCTTT.

As DNA, the CDR3 is TGTGCCAGTAGTGCCGGGTCACGGCCGAACTATGGCTACACCTTC. As protein: CASSAGSRPNYGYTF. The chain carries TRBV19 and TRBJ1-2; unclear D gene. The germline CDR1 and CDR2 sequences are LNHDA and SQIVND (reference sequence). Trimming shortened V by 5 bases and J by 2 bases, and 15 bases separated the two germline ends. The CDR3 sequence is 15 residues long.

A note on this clone: One end of the junction is discordant with germline, which a read error may explain. V is TRBV7-7 and J is TRBJ2-2, with TRBD2 as a possible D gene (6 bases). This CDR3 contains 14 residues. The germline V gene has CDR1 SSHAT and CDR2 FNYEAQ (reference sequence). This chain's CDR3 is CASSWDSNTGELFF. The CDR3 coding sequence is TGTGCTAGCAGCTGGGACTCGAACACCGGGGAGCTGTTTTTT.

This clone was recorded a few times. This chain connects TRBV6-5 to TRBJ1-3, with TRBD1 as a possible D gene (5 bases). Germline V gene data show CDR1 as MNHEY and CDR2 as SVGAGI. Between the trimmed V and J ends, which lost 4 bases and 0 bases, there was a span of 10 bases. The CDR3 totals 15 residues. The CDR3 bases are TGTGCCAGCAGTTTGGGACGGTACTCTGGAAACACCATATATTTT. The encoded protein is CASSLGRYSGNTIYF.